A single sample is the source of the 32 T cell receptor beta chains below, sequenced in a study of CD8+ T cells in alopecia areata. cDNA serving as the sequencing template came from extracted, reverse transcribed RNA. The assay was immunoSEQ multiplex PCR, and TCRdb's table has in-frame clones only and misses some. The table has 150,000 to 200,000 clones, roughly 63% seen once. Treatment in this sample: oral pan-JAK inhibitor, 5-10 mg twice daily. Sample: CD4+ T cells sorted from blood, taken between weeks 55 and 65, from a patient treated with tofacitinib. The receptors here all came from a human donor with alopecia areata.

The V call is TRBV30, the J call TRBJ2-7; D is possibly TRBD1 or TRBD2 (6 bases each). The germline CDR1 and CDR2 sequences are GTSNPN and SVGIG (reference sequence). The CDR3 is made up of 14 amino acids. Trimming left V 2 bases short and J 2 bases short, with 13 bases between. In DNA, the CDR3 is TGTGCCTGGAGTATGGGGGGCTCAACCTACGAGCAGTACTTC. Amino acids: CAWSMGGSTYEQYF.

The rearrangement uses TRBV30 and TRBJ2-2, with a possible D match to TRBD2 (6 bases). V was clipped by 2 bases and J by 6 bases, with 13 bases between them. The length of the CDR3 is 14 residues. Germline CDR1 and CDR2: GTSNPN and SVGIG (reference sequence). The CDR3 sequence is CAWSSQPGAGELFF. The DNA of the CDR3 is TGTGCCTGGAGTTCACAACCGGGAGCCGGGGAGCTGTTTTTT.

The chain recombines TRBV30 with TRBJ2-3; TRBD2 aligns across 7 bases. Germline-derived CDR1 and CDR2 are GTSNPN and SVGIG (reference sequence). Trimming at V came to 2 bases and at J to 3 bases, leaving 11 bases not matched to a gene. The CDR3 has 16 residues. CDR3 region: CAWSFGSGVLTDTQYF. The CDR3 DNA reads TGTGCCTGGAGTTTCGGCAGCGGGGTATTGACAGATACGCAGTATTTT.

This clone has a single count. V and J are TRBV11-2 and TRBJ2-3; a possible D gene is TRBD2 (5 bases). Germline CDR1 reads SGHAT; CDR2 reads FQNNGV. Trimming removed 5 bases at V and 0 bases at J, with 12 bases between. The CDR3 is 15 residues long. Written as DNA, the CDR3 is TGTGCCAGCAGCAAAGAGAGGACTAGCACAGATACGCAGTATTTT. Protein: CASSKERTSTDTQYF.

The J gene is TRBJ1-5, the V gene TRBV27; TRBD1 might be the D (5 bases). The V gene's germline CDR1 is MNHEY and CDR2 SMNVEV (reference sequence). V lost 0 bases, J lost 5 bases, and 8 bases lay in between. The CDR3 covers 14 residues. CDR3 residues: CASSLSGVYQPQHF. DNA of the CDR3: TGTGCCAGCAGTTTATCAGGGGTCTATCAGCCCCAGCATTTT.

The CDR3 here is CASSEGGAGVPFIYGYTF. CDR3 bases: TGTGCCAGCAGTGAAGGGGGGGCAGGGGTCCCTTTTATCTATGGCTACACCTTC. The chain has TRBV25-1 and TRBJ1-2; TRBD1 is a possible D gene (6 bases). Trimming shortened V by 2 bases and J by 4 bases, and 23 bases separated the two germline ends. Looked up from germline, CDR1 is MGHDK and CDR2 is SYGVNS. The CDR3 runs to 18 residues.

J is TRBJ2-7 and V is TRBV5-1; 10 nucleotides agree with TRBD1. V was pared by 0 bases and J by 13 bases, with 7 bases of the junction left unmatched. The germline V gene encodes CDR1 SGHRS and CDR2 YFSETQ. CDR3 length: 13 amino acids. CDR3 coding DNA: TGCGCCAGCAGCTTGGGCCAGCGGGACAGGGGATACTTC. It codes for CASSLGQRDRGYF.

At least ten counts were recorded for this clone. The J gene is TRBJ1-3, the V gene TRBV9; the D gene is possibly TRBD1 (5 bases). Germline V gene sequence: CDR1 SGDLS, CDR2 YYNGEE. Trimming shortened V by 2 bases and J by 3 bases, and 12 bases separated the two germline ends. CDR3 length: 15 amino acids. The chain's CDR3 is CASSVMGTLGNTIYF. The CDR3 nucleotides are TGTGCCAGCAGCGTTATGGGGACGCTTGGAAACACCATATATTTT.

The chain recombines TRBV5-1 with TRBJ1-1; tentatively, D is TRBD1 (6 bases). There are 14 residues in the CDR3. Germline CDR1 reads SGHRS; CDR2 reads YFSETQ. The V end was cut by 3 bases, the J end by 1 base, with 10 bases between. The CDR3 spells CASSSGQKNTEAFF. In nucleotides, the CDR3 is TGCGCCAGCAGCTCCGGACAGAAGAACACTGAAGCTTTCTTT. The complete variable domain, with remaining parts taken from reference TRBV5-1 and TRBJ1-1, reads KAGVTQTPRYLIKTRGQQVTLSCSPISGHRSVSWYQQTPGQGLQFLFEYFSETQRNKGNFPGRFSGRQFSNSRSEMNVSTLELGDSALYLCASSSGQKNTEAFFGQGTRLTVV.

The sample holds a few counts of this clone. The chain couples TRBV20-1 to TRBJ2-3; D is unresolved. V lost 6 bases, J lost 5 bases, and 9 bases lay in between. The CDR3 sequence is 11 residues long. Per the germline V gene, CDR1 is DFQATT and CDR2 is SNEGSKA (reference sequence). The CDR3 sequence: CSAHNQDTQYF. The DNA of the CDR3 is TGCAGTGCCCACAACCAAGATACGCAGTATTTT.

The rearrangement joins TRBV5-1 to TRBJ2-6; D gene ambiguous. V dropped 3 bases and J dropped 2 bases, with 12 bases sitting between them. The germline V gene has CDR1 SGHRS and CDR2 YFSETQ. The CDR3 loop spans 16 amino acids. The CDR3 sequence: CASSSPLKAGANVLTF. The CDR3 DNA follows: TGCGCCAGCAGCTCCCCTTTAAAGGCTGGGGCCAACGTCCTGACTTTC.

The chain carries TRBV5-1 and TRBJ1-6; tentative D call: TRBD1 (6 bases). In germline, CDR1 is SGHRS, CDR2 YFSETQ. The CDR3 length is 15 residues. Between the trimmed V and J ends, which lost 0 bases and 7 bases, there was a span of 11 bases. CDR3 residues: CASSLVRQDNSPLHF. Written as DNA, the CDR3 is TGCGCCAGCAGCTTGGTACGACAGGACAATTCACCCCTCCACTTT. The whole variable domain, remainder taken from reference TRBV5-1 and TRBJ1-6, is KAGVTQTPRYLIKTRGQQVTLSCSPISGHRSVSWYQQTPGQGLQFLFEYFSETQRNKGNFPGRFSGRQFSNSRSEMNVSTLELGDSALYLCASSLVRQDNSPLHFGNGTRLTVT.

The rearrangement uses TRBV30 and TRBJ2-2; weak D call: TRBD1 (7 bases). The germline V gene has CDR1 GTSNPN and CDR2 SVGIG (reference sequence). V was shortened by 0 bases and J by 3 bases, with 14 bases between the two germline ends. This CDR3 comprises 16 residues. The CDR3 reads CAWSVRGTVDTGELFF. In DNA form, the CDR3 reads TGTGCCTGGAGTGTACGGGGGACAGTCGACACCGGGGAGCTGTTTTTT.

The chain recombines TRBV25-1 with TRBJ2-3; no clear D. The V end was cut by 3 bases, the J end by 1 base, with 5 bases between. The germline V gene has CDR1 MGHDK and CDR2 SYGVNS. The CDR3 totals 13 residues. CDR3 sequence: CASSDWGTDTQYF. The CDR3 DNA reads as TGTGCCAGCAGTGATTGGGGCACAGATACGCAGTATTTT.

This chain connects TRBV6-1 to TRBJ2-7; D call uncertain. Trimming cost V 6 bases and J 1 base, with 13 bases left between them. The CDR3 loop spans 14 amino acids. CDR1 and CDR2 from the germline V gene are MNHNS and SASEGT. In DNA, the CDR3 is TGTGCCAGCAGGAGCGAGGACGGATCCTACGAGCAGTACTTC. This codes for CASRSEDGSYEQYF.

The V and J genes are TRBV29-1 and TRBJ2-7; D tentatively reads TRBD1 or TRBD2 (5 bases each). The germline gives CDR1 SQVTM, CDR2 ANQGSEA. Between the trimmed V and J ends, which lost 6 bases and 2 bases, there was a span of 14 bases. The CDR3 runs 13 residues. The CDR3 region has the DNA TGCAGCGTAGGGACCGTCGTGGCCTACGAGCAGTACTTC. Amino acids: CSVGTVVAYEQYF.

This clone was counted between two and nine times. The chain recombines TRBV30 with TRBJ1-1; D not resolved. Germline V gives CDR1 GTSNPN, CDR2 SVGIG (reference sequence). CDR3 size: 12 residues. Between the trimmed V and J ends, which lost 2 bases and 10 bases, there was a span of 14 bases. The CDR3 loop is CAWSNSPPRAFF. CDR3 coding DNA: TGTGCCTGGAGTAACTCCCCCCCGCGAGCTTTCTTT.

This chain links TRBV9 with TRBJ2-1; TRBD2 matches 9 bases. The V segment lost 1 base and the J segment 9 bases; nucleotides outside the gene matches: 8. The CDR3 is made up of 15 amino acids. Germline loops: CDR1 SGDLS, CDR2 YYNGEE. The chain's CDR3 is CASSVWASGDGEQFF. CDR3 nucleotide sequence: TGTGCCAGCAGCGTATGGGCTAGCGGGGACGGTGAGCAGTTCTTC.

This clone was detected only once. The chain couples TRBV6-1 to TRBJ1-2; 9 nucleotides match TRBD1. The CDR3 length is 13 residues. Unmatched junction bases numbered 8, after V lost 7 bases and J lost 8 bases. Looked up from germline, CDR1 is MNHNS and CDR2 is SASEGT. This CDR3 is CASNQGQGSGYTF. For the CDR3, the DNA is TGTGCCAGCAACCAGGGACAGGGAAGCGGCTACACCTTC.

This clone occurred a few times. J is TRBJ1-3 and V is TRBV9; D possibly corresponds to TRBD1 (6 bases). Germline lookup yields CDR1 SGDLS and CDR2 YYNGEE. The CDR3 is made up of 16 amino acids. The germline V and J ends were trimmed by 1 base and 3 bases, with 14 bases remaining between them. The DNA for the CDR3 is TGTGCCAGCAGCGTATCGCTGGGGGCAAGTGGAAACACCATATATTTT. It encodes CASSVSLGASGNTIYF.

This clone came up a few times. This rearrangement joins TRBV6-5 to TRBJ1-5; no clear D gene. V dropped 6 bases and J dropped 3 bases, with 9 bases sitting between them. The CDR3 sequence is 13 residues long. Looked up from germline, CDR1 is MNHEY and CDR2 is SVGAGI. CDR3 DNA sequence: TGTGCCAGCAGCCGGGAGAACAATCAGCCCCAGCATTTT. It is translated as CASSRENNQPQHF.

This clone was observed a handful of times. The V gene is TRBV19, the J gene TRBJ1-5, with D maybe TRBD1 (5 bases). CDR3 length equals 12 residues. Germline CDR1 reads LNHDA; CDR2 reads SQIVND (reference sequence). Trimming took 8 bases from V and 7 from J, leaving 12 bases between them. CDR3 in amino acids: CASAVGGQPQHF. The CDR3 DNA reads as TGTGCCAGTGCGGTCGGGGGGCAGCCCCAGCATTTT.

The chain carries TRBV4-2 and TRBJ2-3, with D perhaps assigned TRBD1 or TRBD2 (5 bases each). V was pared by 5 bases and J by 0 bases, with 12 bases between. CDR3 size: 15 residues. CDR1 and CDR2 from the germline V gene are LGHNA and YNFKEQ. CDR3 coding DNA: TGTGCCAGCAGCGGGCCCGGGGCTAGCACAGATACGCAGTATTTT. Translating it yields CASSGPGASTDTQYF.

The genes are TRBV5-5 and TRBJ1-2; 10 bases match TRBD1. Germline lookup yields CDR1 SGHKS and CDR2 YYEKEE (reference sequence). V dropped 2 bases and J dropped 5; count of bases not matched to a gene: 6. The CDR3 totals 15 residues. CDR3 DNA: TGTGCCAGCAGCTTCCACCCGGGACAGGGGTATGGCTACACCTTC. Encoded protein: CASSFHPGQGYGYTF.

CDR3 sequence reads: CSVAGRQAYEQYF. CDR3 coding DNA: TGCAGCGTTGCGGGGAGGCAGGCCTACGAGCAGTACTTC. The rearrangement joins TRBV29-1 to TRBJ2-7; possible D gene TRBD2, 6 bases. V was cut by 4 bases and J by 2 bases, with 12 bases left in between. CDR1 and CDR2 (germline): SQVTM, ANQGSEA. This CDR3 region has 13 residues.

The chain has TRBV15 and TRBJ2-3, with unresolved D. This CDR3 is built from 13 residues. The V end was cut by 6 bases, the J end by 2 bases, with 9 bases between. CDR1 and CDR2 from the germline V gene are LNHNV and YYDKDF (reference sequence). In DNA, the CDR3 is TGTGCCACCAGGGTCCCATCCACAGATACGCAGTATTTT. It codes for CATRVPSTDTQYF.

This chain links TRBV29-1 with TRBJ2-3; no firm D call. The CDR3 loop spans 12 amino acids. Trimming left V 1 base short and J 7 bases short, with 9 bases between. Germline loops: CDR1 SQVTM, CDR2 ANQGSEA. CDR3 bases: TGCAGCGTTGAAGCGGCTATGAATACGCAGTATTTT. Translated, it gives CSVEAAMNTQYF.

The rearrangement uses TRBV2 and TRBJ2-1; TRBD2 aligns across 8 bases. J lost 9 bases, V lost 7 bases, and 14 bases had no gene match. Per germline, CDR1 SNHLY and CDR2 FYNNEI. The CDR3 consists of 15 residues. CDR3 protein: CASTGTRGSPGEQFF. The DNA for the CDR3 is TGTGCCAGCACGGGGACTAGAGGGTCGCCGGGTGAGCAGTTCTTC.

The V and J genes are TRBV7-2 and TRBJ2-5; D possibly corresponds to TRBD1 (6 bases). Germline CDR1 is SGHTA and CDR2 is FQGNSA. The CDR3 spans 15 residues. The V end lost 5 bases, the J end lost 5 bases, and 18 bases lay between the germline ends. The CDR3 is CASSRTPGTSETQYF. CDR3 sequence (DNA): TGTGCCAGCAGCCGCACCCCCGGGACAAGTGAGACCCAGTACTTC.

The V call is TRBV29-1, the J call TRBJ1-1; D perhaps matches TRBD1 (5 bases). Looked up from germline, CDR1 is SQVTM and CDR2 is ANQGSEA. Trimming stripped 6 bases from V and 4 bases from J, with 12 bases between. There are 12 residues in the CDR3. CDR3 DNA: TGCAGCGTGGAACTAACAGGCACTGAAGCTTTCTTT. Amino acids: CSVELTGTEAFF.

The chain is built from TRBV7-2 and TRBJ1-2, with 8 bases lining up with TRBD1. The CDR3 is 15 amino acids. J gave up 3 bases and V 5 bases, and 8 bases lay outside the gene matches. The germline V gene encodes CDR1 SGHTA and CDR2 FQGNSA. This CDR3 is CASSLISTGDYGYTF. Here the CDR3 DNA reads TGTGCCAGCAGCCTTATCTCGACAGGGGACTATGGCTACACCTTC.

The gene calls are TRBV10-3 and TRBJ2-7; TRBD1 agrees at 7 bases. V shed 4 bases and J 2 bases; nucleotides not matched to a gene: 5. The CDR3 sequence is 14 residues long. Germline CDR1 and CDR2: ENHRY and SYGVKD. In nucleotides, the CDR3 is TGTGCCATCAGTGTTGTGCAGGGGGCCTACGAGCAGTACTTC. Protein product: CAISVVQGAYEQYF.